This TCR beta chain came from a study of CD8+CD57+ T cells in acquired aplastic anemia. For the study at large: Sorted CD4+ and CD8+ cells gave a mean 3.2 ug DNA, range 0.2 to 27.4 ug.

Before being chosen for sequencing, patients had shown CD8+CD57+ cell expansion by flow cytometry. Every patient had severe acquired aplastic anemia. It was genomic DNA that served as the template for profiling TCR beta VDJ and CDR3. A single record per CDR3 protein comes from TCRdb applying MiXCR to the reads. The sample shows 220,000 or so distinct CDR3 sequences, around three fifths of them seen only once. V was shortened by 5 bases and J by 7 bases, with 17 bases between the two germline ends. Germline-derived CDR1 and CDR2 are LNHDA and SQIVND (reference sequence). This CDR3 has 14 residues. This clonotype was seen ten or more times.

Input material: sorted CD4+, CD8+, or CD8+CD57+ T cells (not recorded which) from PBMCs. The TCR sequence derives from a human donor with aplastic anemia. This chain uses TRBV19 with TRBJ1-2; a possible D gene is TRBD1 (5 bases). CDR3: CASSPGPSGGGYTF. The CDR3 DNA is TGTGCCAGTAGTCCCGGGCCAAGCGGGGGTGGCTACACCTTC.